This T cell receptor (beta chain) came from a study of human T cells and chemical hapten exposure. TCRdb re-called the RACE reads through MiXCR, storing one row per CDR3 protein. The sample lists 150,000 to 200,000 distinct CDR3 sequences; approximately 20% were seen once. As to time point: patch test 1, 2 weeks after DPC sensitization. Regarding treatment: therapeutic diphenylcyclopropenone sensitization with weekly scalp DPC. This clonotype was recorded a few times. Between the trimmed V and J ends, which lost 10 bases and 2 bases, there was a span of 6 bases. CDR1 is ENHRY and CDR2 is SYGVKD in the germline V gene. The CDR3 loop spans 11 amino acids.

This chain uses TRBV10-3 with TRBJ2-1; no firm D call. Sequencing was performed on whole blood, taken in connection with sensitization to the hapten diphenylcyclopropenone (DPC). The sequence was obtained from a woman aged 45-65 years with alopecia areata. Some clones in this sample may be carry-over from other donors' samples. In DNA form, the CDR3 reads TGTGCCACTGGGACCTACAATGAGCAGTTCTTC. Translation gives CATGTYNEQFF.